This T cell receptor beta chain originates from a study of blood T cell repertoires in COVID-19. Study details: Sites across the United States, Italy and Spain contributed samples from acute and convalescent COVID-19. T cells, B-cell-depleted T cells, or PBMCs provided the cDNA or gDNA that served as material.

Authors' processing steps: The authors estimated nucleated cell counts from reference gene primer amplification. The method was immunoSEQ multiplex PCR; TCRdb's version includes in-frame clones alone and lacks a portion of them. Clone size and the V and J calls come from that table; the DNA yielded D and trimming. Among around 260,000 clones listed, approximately 90% were seen once. The source is a man between 25 and 39 years old with acute or convalescent COVID-19. The source material was peripheral blood.

The DNA of the CDR3 is TGTGCCAGTAGTTTTCGGACAGCCGTCGACTATGGCTACACCTTC. Translating gives CASSFRTAVDYGYTF. This chain links TRBV19 with TRBJ1-2, with D perhaps matching TRBD1 (6 bases). V lost 5 bases and J lost 3, with 16 bases in between. The CDR3 runs to 15 residues. Per the germline V gene, CDR1 is LNHDA and CDR2 is SQIVND (reference sequence).